The 21 T cell receptor beta chains in this list originate from one sample, sequenced in a study of Graves' ophthalmopathy and Graves' hyperthyroidism (dated by TCRdb to 2016 to 2019). Instrument on record: Illumina HiSeq 2000. For repertoire sequencing, the TCR beta CDR3 regions were amplified from RNA transcripts. The first round was an RT-PCR using HTBI primers with the Qiagen OneStep RT-PCR kit, and this first round was followed by a second-round multiplex PCR, then size selection and purification. In TCRdb, the public reads were trimmed at Q25 with fastp and aligned with MiXCR, with productive beta chains retained. Here each entry gathers all rows of one CDR3 protein and keeps the most common genes and DNA. The sample has 900,000 to 1,200,000 distinct CDR3 sequences on record, approximately 35% of them singletons. The leading ten clones occupy over 8.5% of the sample. The sequencing sample was made of peripheral blood or thyroid tissue (not recorded which). These receptor sequences come from an adult man with Graves' hyperthyroidism.

This clonotype was observed at least ten times. The rearrangement uses TRBV7-6 and TRBJ2-5; unclear D gene. Per germline, CDR1 SGHVS and CDR2 FNYEAQ. The CDR3 runs 15 residues. The V end lost 1 base, the J end lost 1 base, and 10 bases lay between the germline ends. This CDR3 is CASSLVPRVQETQYF. CDR3 nucleotides: TGTGCCAGCAGCTTAGTTCCTAGGGTCCAAGAGACCCAGTACTTC.

This clonotype was detected many times. The J gene is TRBJ2-7, the V gene TRBV7-9; 9 bases agree with TRBD1. The CDR3 covers 14 residues. Germline lookup yields CDR1 SEHNR and CDR2 FQNEAQ (reference sequence). The V segment lost 5 bases and the J segment 2 bases; nucleotides outside the gene matches: 4. The DNA of the CDR3 is TGTGCCAGCAGCAAAGGGACAGGGCCCTACGAGCAGTACTTC. Translated: CASSKGTGPYEQYF. The variable domain in full, with the rest retrieved from reference TRBV7-9 and TRBJ2-7, is DTGVSQNPRHKITKRGQNVTFRCDPISEHNRLYWYRQTLGQGPEFLTYFQNEAQLEKSRLLSDRFSAERPKGSFSTLEIQRTEQGDSAMYLCASSKGTGPYEQYFGPGTRLTVT.

Only a few counts were recorded for this clonotype. This sequence joins TRBV29-1 and TRBJ2-5; a possible D gene is TRBD1 (6 bases). Trimming cost V 3 bases and J 7 bases, with 9 bases left between them. CDR1 SQVTM and CDR2 ANQGSEA come from the germline V gene. The CDR3 spans 11 residues. CDR3 DNA: TGCAGCGTTGACTCACAGGGGACCCAGTACTTC. Protein sequence: CSVDSQGTQYF.

This clonotype was picked up a small number of times. The chain couples TRBV20-1 to TRBJ2-7; 8 nucleotides align to TRBD1. V gave up 2 bases and J gave up 3 bases; unmatched junction bases: 9. Germline loops: CDR1 DFQATT, CDR2 SNEGSKA (reference sequence). The CDR3 extends over 15 amino acids. The CDR3 DNA follows: TGCAGTGCTAGAAATCGGCGACAGGGGATCTACGAGCAGTACTTC. Its translation is CSARNRRQGIYEQYF.

This clonotype was counted many times. The chain has TRBV29-1 and TRBJ2-7, with D perhaps TRBD2 (5 bases). The ends were cut back, 5 bases at V and 0 bases at J, with 11 bases in the middle. From germline, CDR1 is SQVTM and CDR2 ANQGSEA. The CDR3 totals 13 residues. In DNA form, the CDR3 reads TGCAGCGTTTTGGAGGAGATCTCCTACGAGCAGTACTTC. Protein sequence: CSVLEEISYEQYF.

This clonotype was seen a few times. This sequence joins TRBV10-3 and TRBJ2-2; D is tentatively TRBD1 or TRBD2 (5 bases each). V shed 3 bases and J shed 6 bases, with 11 bases lying between them. In germline, CDR1 is ENHRY, CDR2 SYGVKD. The CDR3 extends over 14 amino acids. The CDR3 sequence: CAISDRDLPGELFF. In DNA, the CDR3 is TGTGCCATCAGTGACCGGGACCTACCCGGGGAGCTGTTTTTT.

This clonotype is a singleton in its sample. A single base separates this from a much larger clone, so it may be a read error. The CDR3, as DNA: TGCGTCAGCAGGAAGTTCGCGAACACTGAAGCTTTCTTT. Its translation is CVSRKFANTEAFF. The chain combines TRBV5-1 with TRBJ1-1; no firm D call. The CDR3 has 13 amino acids. From germline, CDR1 is SGHRS and CDR2 YFSETQ.

This clonotype has a handful of counts. A single base separates this from a much larger clone, so it may be a read error. The rearrangement links TRBV9 to TRBJ1-1; D possibly corresponds to TRBD1 (6 bases). Germline V gene lookup returns CDR1 SGDLS and CDR2 YYNGEE. Trimming shortened V by 7 bases and J by 4 bases, and 14 bases separated the two germline ends. The CDR3 has 13 amino acids. CDR3 amino acids: CASRCEGGTEAFF. The DNA for the CDR3 is TGTGCCAGCCGATGCGAGGGGGGCACTGAAGCTTTCTTT.

This clonotype was picked up a small number of times. This chain connects TRBV4-2 to TRBJ2-5, with D possibly being TRBD2 (5 bases). V was clipped by 4 bases and J by 5 bases, with 20 bases between them. CDR3 length: 16 residues. Germline loops: CDR1 LGHNA, CDR2 YNFKEQ. The chain's CDR3 is CASSPLRGARPETQYF. In DNA, the CDR3 is TGTGCCAGCAGCCCCCTTCGGGGTGCTAGACCTGAGACCCAGTACTTC.

The V gene is TRBV4-1, the J gene TRBJ1-1; 8 positions agree with TRBD1. V lost 4 bases to trimming and J lost 1 base; unmatched junction nucleotides: 8. The CDR3 spans 16 residues. Germline-derived CDR1 and CDR2 are MGHRA and YSYEKL. The CDR3 nucleotides are TGCGCCAGCAGCCTAAAAACCGGGACAGGGAACACTGAAGCTTTCTTT. Its protein is CASSLKTGTGNTEAFF.

This chain connects TRBV2 to TRBJ2-2; TRBD1 agrees at 8 bases. Germline V gene data show CDR1 as SNHLY and CDR2 as FYNNEI. The J segment lost 3 bases and the V segment lost 4 bases, leaving 1 base of the junction unmatched. The CDR3 runs to 14 residues. The CDR3 region has the DNA TGTGCCAGCAGTGTGGGACAGGACACCGGGGAGCTGTTTTTT. This sequence encodes CASSVGQDTGELFF.

This chain uses TRBV30 with TRBJ1-1; D call uncertain. This CDR3 comprises 14 residues. The germline V gene encodes CDR1 GTSNPN and CDR2 SVGIG (reference sequence). V lost 1 base and J 0 bases, leaving 9 bases between the germline ends. The CDR3 DNA reads TGTGCCTGGAGTGGATCGCTTATGAACACTGAAGCTTTCTTT. This gives the protein CAWSGSLMNTEAFF.

V is TRBV2 and J is TRBJ1-3; weak D call: TRBD1 (5 bases). With 6 bases removed from V and 7 bases from J, the gap between germline ends came to 10 bases. CDR1 and CDR2 (germline): SNHLY, FYNNEI. This CDR3 contains 12 residues. CDR3 in DNA: TGTGCCAGCAGCTGGGACGGGAACACCATATATTTT. It codes for CASSWDGNTIYF.

This clonotype was recorded many times. The V gene is TRBV7-2, the J gene TRBJ1-1; 10 bases agree with TRBD1. J gave up 0 bases and V 5 bases, and 9 bases lay outside the gene matches. Germline lookup yields CDR1 SGHTA and CDR2 FQGNSA. The length of the CDR3 is 17 residues. CDR3 bases: TGTGCCAGCAGCCACGGGACAGGGGTTGGCATGAACACTGAAGCTTTCTTT. This codes for CASSHGTGVGMNTEAFF.

CDR3 residues: CVTAGVDGNTIYF. CDR3 bases: TGTGTCACGGCGGGGGTGGATGGAAACACCATATATTTT. The genes are TRBV6-6 and TRBJ1-3; D may be TRBD1 (5 bases). The CDR3 has 13 residues. The germline V gene has CDR1 MNHNY and CDR2 SVGAGI (reference sequence).

The V and J genes are TRBV24-1 and TRBJ1-1; D unclear. The CDR3 is 12 amino acids. The V and J ends lost 12 bases and 3 bases respectively, with 13 bases between them. CDR1 and CDR2 (germline): KGHDR, SFDVKD. Here the CDR3 reads CAWSTQDTEAFF. In DNA form, the CDR3 reads TGTGCCTGGTCGACTCAGGACACTGAAGCTTTCTTT.

The sample holds many counts of this clonotype. This chain links TRBV7-3 with TRBJ1-6, with D perhaps TRBD1 (5 bases). CDR1 and CDR2 from the germline V gene are SGHTA and FQGTGA. CDR3 length: 16 amino acids. V lost 0 bases and J lost 18, with 24 bases in between. The CDR3 is CASSLTDSRTRRGTHF. CDR3 in DNA: TGTGCCAGCAGCTTAACGGATTCCCGGACAAGGAGAGGGACCCACTTT.

CDR3 sequence: CASREQGQGQPQHF. The CDR3 DNA reads as TGTGCCAGCAGAGAACAGGGGCAGGGTCAGCCCCAGCATTTT. This chain links TRBV2 with TRBJ1-5; 7 bases are shared with TRBD1. J gave up 6 bases and V 6 bases, and 8 bases lay outside the gene matches. The germline V gene has CDR1 SNHLY and CDR2 FYNNEI. The CDR3 contains 14 residues.

This clonotype was seen at least ten times. This chain connects TRBV25-1 to TRBJ1-6, with D possibly matching TRBD1 (5 bases). The CDR3 covers 14 residues. CDR1 and CDR2 from the germline V gene are MGHDK and SYGVNS. V was shortened by 3 bases and J by 9 bases, with 12 bases between the two germline ends. The CDR3 sequence is CASSEEVRGSPLHF. CDR3 DNA sequence: TGTGCCAGCAGTGAGGAGGTGAGGGGTTCACCCCTCCACTTT.

CDR3 nucleotide sequence: TGTGCCATCAGTGAGTCAGGCAGCTACACCTTC. Protein product: CAISESGSYTF. The chain employs TRBV10-3 and TRBJ1-2; D is unclear. This CDR3 has 11 amino acids. V gave up 0 bases and J gave up 9 bases, with 5 bases separating them. Germline V gives CDR1 ENHRY, CDR2 SYGVKD.

The CDR3 DNA sequence: TGTGCCAGCTCACACGAAGGCCAGCCCCAGCATTTT. Protein product: CASSHEGQPQHF. This rearrangement joins TRBV18 to TRBJ1-5, with D uncertain. V was trimmed by 4 bases and J by 7 bases, leaving 8 bases between them. The CDR3 totals 12 residues. Germline V CDR1 and CDR2: KGHSH, LQKENI.